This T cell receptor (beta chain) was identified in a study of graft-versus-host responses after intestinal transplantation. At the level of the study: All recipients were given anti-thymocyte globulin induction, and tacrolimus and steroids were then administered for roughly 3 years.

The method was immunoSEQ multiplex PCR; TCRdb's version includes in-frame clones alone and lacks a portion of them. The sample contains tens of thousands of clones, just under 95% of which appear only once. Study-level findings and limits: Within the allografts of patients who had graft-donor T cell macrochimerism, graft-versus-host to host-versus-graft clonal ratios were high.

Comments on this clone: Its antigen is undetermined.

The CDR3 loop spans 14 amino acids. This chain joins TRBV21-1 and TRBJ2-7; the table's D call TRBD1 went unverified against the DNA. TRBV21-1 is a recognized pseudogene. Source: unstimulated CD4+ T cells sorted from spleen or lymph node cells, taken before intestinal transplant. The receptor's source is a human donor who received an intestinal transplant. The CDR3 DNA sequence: TGTGCCAGCCTAGGGGACAGTCCACTCTACGAGCAGTACTTC. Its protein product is CASLGDSPLYEQYF.